This TCR beta chain was captured in a study of shared clonotypes between healthy human individuals. V shed 5 bases, J shed 5 bases, and the junction held 2 bases outside the gene matches. This CDR3 region has 14 residues. The germline V gene encodes CDR1 SGHAT and CDR2 FQNNGV. This clone was detected only a few times. Here immunoSEQ multiplex PCR was the method, and the copy in TCRdb shows in-frame clones only, minus some. The sample includes roughly 1 million clones, about 80% seen only once; the top ten take less than 1.5%. The genes are TRBV11-2 and TRBJ2-1; 11 bases map to TRBD2. The sequence was collected from a man between 18 and 29 years old in good health. Sequencing input: memory CD4+ T cells sorted from blood. The subset is: CD45RA-negative fraction. CDR3 coding DNA: TGTGCCAGCAGCGGGACTAGCGGCAACAATGAGCAGTTCTTC. This codes for CASSGTSGNNEQFF.